The rows below give T cell receptor beta chains drawn from one sample of a study of OX40 agonist ivuxolimab in advanced cancers. This table comes from immunoSEQ multiplex PCR, and its TCRdb copy is limited to in-frame clones, with some not included. This table holds around 94,000 clones, under 95% found once. This sample comprised CD4+ or CD8+ T cells sorted from blood, obtained in a trial of the OX40 agonist ivuxolimab. The receptor set was obtained from an adult with an advanced solid tumor such as melanoma, head and neck, liver or kidney cancer. CDR3s include the opening cysteine and the closing phenylalanine or tryptophan. Each record gives: D gene, clone size, J gene, V gene, CDR3 DNA, CDR3 protein. The D gene is left open where the match is weak. Size tells how often a clone was seen (once, few, many) or the class of an expanded clone, and some rows leave it out.

-	once	TRBJ2-3	TRBV14	TGTGCCAGCAGCTCGGGGTCAGGGGCAGATACGCAGTATTTT	CASSSGSGADTQYF
-	-	TRBJ2-1	TRBV6-5	TGTGCCAGCAGTTACGGGTTAATGCCCAATGAGCAGTTCTTC	CASSYGLMPNEQFF
-	-	TRBJ2-2	TRBV7-9	TGTGCCAGCACCACAGAGCACACCGGGGAGCTGTTTTTT	CASTTEHTGELFF
TRBD1	-	TRBJ2-5	TRBV4-3	TGCGCCAGCAGCCAACCGGGACAGGGTTTGGAGACCCAGTACTTC	CASSQPGQGLETQYF
-	-	TRBJ1-4	TRBV6-6	TGTGCCAGCCGCCTCGGGAACAGGGAGCGGTCCGGAAAACTGTTTTTT	CASRLGNRERSGKLFF
-	-	TRBJ2-7	TRBV6-5	TGTGCCAGCAGTTACTCGCAACAGATCCACGAGCAGTACTTC	CASSYSQQIHEQYF
TRBD1	-	TRBJ1-4	TRBV23-1	TGCGCCAGCAGTCTCTGCCGGGACAGGGTTAATGAAAAACTGTTTTTT	CASSLCRDRVNEKLFF
-	-	TRBJ1-2	TRBV2	TGTGCCAGCAGTGAAGATTTAACAGAAGCTAACTATGGCTACACCTTC	CASSEDLTEANYGYTF
-	-	TRBJ2-5	TRBV5-1	TGCGCCAGCAGCTTGGAGCCGGCGCTAGGACGGGAGACCCAGTACTTC	CASSLEPALGRETQYF
-	-	TRBJ2-7	TRBV30	TGTGCCTGGAGTGTACAACACTCCTACGAGCAGTACTTC	CAWSVQHSYEQYF
-	-	TRBJ2-7	TRBV30	TGTGCCTGGAGCAGACTAGCCTACGAGCAGTACTTC	CAWSRLAYEQYF
TRBD2	-	TRBJ2-1	TRBV6-5	TGTGCCAGCAGTCGGACTAGCGGGGGCAATTTGGAGCAGTTCTTC	CASSRTSGGNLEQFF
TRBD2	-	TRBJ2-7	TRBV5-1	TGCGCCAGCGGACTAGCGGGGGAGCAGTACTTC	CASGLAGEQYF
-	-	TRBJ1-1	TRBV6-1	TGTGCCAGCAGCGGGAGGGCGGCGAACACTGAAGCTTTCTTT	CASSGRAANTEAFF
-	-	TRBJ2-3	TRBV9	TGTGCCAGCAGCGTAGATGGCAGCACAGATACGCAGTATTTT	CASSVDGSTDTQYF
-	-	TRBJ2-3	TRBV6-5	TGTGCCAGCCAGGTCACAGATACGCAGTATTTT	CASQVTDTQYF
TRBD1	-	TRBJ1-5	TRBV19	TGTGCCAGTTCCACTACAGGGGACAACCGCAATCAGCCCCAGCATTTT	CASSTTGDNRNQPQHF
-	-	TRBJ1-2	TRBV12-5	TGTGCTAGTGGTTGGACGACCACAGCGCCTAACTATGGCTACACCTTC	CASGWTTTAPNYGYTF
TRBD2	-	TRBJ2-3	TRBV19	TGTGCCAGTAGTAGTATGGTACTAGCGGCTTCAGATACGCAGTATTTT	CASSSMVLAASDTQYF
-	-	TRBJ1-5	TRBV19	TGTGCCAGTAGTAGGTCTAGAGATAGCAATCAGCCCCAGCATTTT	CASSRSRDSNQPQHF